The 7 T cell receptor beta chains below all came from one sample that was sequenced in a study of blood T cell repertoires in COVID-19. Libraries were prepared by immunoSEQ multiplex PCR; TCRdb keeps only in-frame clonotypes and omits some of them. The data hold about 430,000 clones, with more than 70% observed a single time. Sequenced material: PBMCs or T cells enriched from blood (not recorded which). The receptors originated from a woman between 18 and 30 years old who had been exposed to COVID-19.

The table lists this clone with a few counts. V gene TRBV4-1 combines with J gene TRBJ2-7, with no clear D. Germline assignment: CDR1 MGHRA and CDR2 YSYEKL. V was shortened by 2 bases and J by 3 bases, with 11 bases between the two germline ends. CDR3 length equals 14 residues. CDR3 sequence reads: CASSQILADYEQYF. CDR3 DNA sequence: TGCGCCAGCAGCCAAATTTTGGCAGACTACGAGCAGTACTTC.

The chain is built from TRBV7-2 and TRBJ2-1; 8 bases agree with TRBD1. Germline CDR1 and CDR2: SGHTA and FQGNSA. The CDR3 is made up of 17 amino acids. The ends lost 6 bases at V and 0 bases at J; junction bases unmatched: 10. Written as DNA, the CDR3 is TGTGCCAGCAGAAAAGGTCAGGGGGCCGGCTCCTACAATGAGCAGTTCTTC. It yields the protein CASRKGQGAGSYNEQFF. Filled out from reference TRBV7-2 and TRBJ2-1, the complete variable domain reads GAGVSQSPSNKVTEKGKDVELRCDPISGHTALYWYRQSLGQGLEFLIYFQGNSAPDKSGLPSDRFSAERTGGSVSTLTIQRTQQEDSAVYLCASRKGQGAGSYNEQFFGPGTRLTVL.

The chain combines TRBV9 with TRBJ2-7; possibly TRBD2 for D (6 bases). CDR1 is SGDLS, CDR2 YYNGEE, per germline. CDR3 length: 13 residues. Here the CDR3 reads CASGSGSSYEQYF. CDR3 nucleotides: TGTGCTTCAGGATCCGGGAGCTCCTACGAGCAGTACTTC. Together with reference TRBV9 and TRBJ2-7, the CDR3 gives the full variable domain: DSGVTQTPKHLITATGQRVTLRCSPRSGDLSVYWYQQSLDQGLQFLIQYYNGEERAKGNILERFSAQQFPDLHSELNLSSLELGDSALYFCASGSGSSYEQYFGPGTRLTVT.

V usage is TRBV9 and J usage is TRBJ1-6; D remains ambiguous. Germline V gene lookup returns CDR1 SGDLS and CDR2 YYNGEE. The CDR3 totals 13 residues. Between the trimmed V and J ends, which lost 0 bases and 11 bases, there was a span of 9 bases. CDR3 region: CASSVDPPAPLHF. In DNA form, the CDR3 reads TGTGCCAGCAGCGTAGATCCCCCAGCACCCCTCCACTTT.

The chain carries TRBV10-3 and TRBJ2-7; TRBD1 is a possible D gene (5 bases). The CDR3 sequence is 15 residues long. Germline V lookup: CDR1 ENHRY, CDR2 SYGVKD. V shed 3 bases and J shed 3 bases, with 15 bases lying between them. CDR3 region: CAISESLTEVYEQYF. The CDR3 nucleotides are TGTGCCATCAGTGAAAGTTTGACAGAAGTCTACGAGCAGTACTTC.

V gene TRBV28 combines with J gene TRBJ1-2; D perhaps matches TRBD1 (6 bases). CDR3 length: 15 amino acids. V shed 8 bases and J shed 5 bases, with 21 bases lying between them. Germline V CDR1 and CDR2: MDHEN, SYDVKM. CDR3 residues: CASRPGQTPRYGYTF. CDR3 coding DNA: TGTGCCAGCCGCCCTGGACAGACCCCTAGGTATGGCTACACCTTC.

The chain has TRBV7-9 and TRBJ2-2, with D possibly being TRBD2 (5 bases). Trimming left V 5 bases short and J 4 bases short, with 8 bases between. Germline CDR1 SEHNR, CDR2 FQNEAQ (reference sequence). The CDR3 consists of 13 residues. CDR3 sequence (DNA): TGTGCCAGCAGCGTGGACTCCACCGGGGAGCTGTTTTTT. This translates into CASSVDSTGELFF.